Listed here are 5 T cell receptor beta chains from one sample, sequenced in a study of CD8+ T cells in alopecia areata. The treatment is: oral pan-JAK inhibitor, 5-10 mg twice daily. Extracted from the samples, RNA was reverse transcribed into cDNA to serve as the sequencing template. Assay: immunoSEQ multiplex PCR; the TCRdb copy retains only in-frame clones and omits some. This repertoire shows some 190,000 clones, 40% to 55% found once; its top ten account for about 9.5%. Sequences were derived from CD8+ T cells sorted from blood, sampled at week 52, from a patient treated with tofacitinib. The receptors were gathered from a human donor with alopecia areata.

The rearrangement uses TRBV29-1 and TRBJ2-2, with a weak D call TRBD2 (6 bases). Germline CDR1 SQVTM, CDR2 ANQGSEA. The CDR3 sequence is 15 residues long. Deletions cut 4 bases from V and 1 base from J, with 13 bases between. The CDR3 region is CSVVLAIENTGELFF. The CDR3 DNA follows: TGCAGCGTTGTACTAGCCATAGAGAACACCGGGGAGCTGTTTTTT.

The table lists this clone with a few counts. The chain uses TRBV29-1 and TRBJ1-6; a possible D gene is TRBD1 (5 bases). Per the germline V gene, CDR1 is SQVTM and CDR2 is ANQGSEA. With 7 bases removed from V and 7 bases from J, the gap between germline ends came to 17 bases. This CDR3 is 14 amino acids long. The DNA of the CDR3 is TGCAGCGCCTCGTGGGGGAGGGACAATTCACCCCTCCACTTT. This codes for CSASWGRDNSPLHF.

The gene calls are TRBV11-2 and TRBJ2-1; D is possibly TRBD2 (6 bases). The V gene lost 3 bases and the J gene lost 0 bases, with 18 bases spanning the gap. This CDR3 spans 18 amino acids. The germline gives CDR1 SGHAT, CDR2 FQNNGV. This chain's CDR3 is CASSFAPSAITSYNEQFF. As DNA, the CDR3 is TGTGCCAGCAGCTTCGCGCCTAGCGCCATCACCTCCTACAATGAGCAGTTCTTC. Full variable domain (rest looked up from reference TRBV11-2 and TRBJ2-1): EAGVAQSPRYKIIEKRQSVAFWCNPISGHATLYWYQQILGQGPKLLIQFQNNGVVDDSQLPKDRFSAERLKGVDSTLKIQPAKLEDSAVYLCASSFAPSAITSYNEQFFGPGTRLTVL.

The chain is built from TRBV10-3 and TRBJ1-2; D not certain. The CDR3 length is 13 residues. Trimming stripped 2 bases from V and 5 bases from J, with 9 bases between. CDR1 ENHRY and CDR2 SYGVKD come from the germline V gene. In DNA, the CDR3 is TGTGCCATCAGTGAGGGGATTAAGTATGGCTACACCTTC. Amino acids: CAISEGIKYGYTF.

There are a few counts of this clone. The rearrangement joins TRBV7-9 to TRBJ1-1, with a tentative D call TRBD1 (6 bases). The CDR3 is 14 amino acids. Germline V gives CDR1 SEHNR, CDR2 FQNEAQ (reference sequence). V was cut by 2 bases and J by 3 bases, with 10 bases left in between. CDR3 nucleotide sequence: TGTGCCAGCAGCTTAACCGAGGGGGACACTGAAGCTTTCTTT. Translated: CASSLTEGDTEAFF.